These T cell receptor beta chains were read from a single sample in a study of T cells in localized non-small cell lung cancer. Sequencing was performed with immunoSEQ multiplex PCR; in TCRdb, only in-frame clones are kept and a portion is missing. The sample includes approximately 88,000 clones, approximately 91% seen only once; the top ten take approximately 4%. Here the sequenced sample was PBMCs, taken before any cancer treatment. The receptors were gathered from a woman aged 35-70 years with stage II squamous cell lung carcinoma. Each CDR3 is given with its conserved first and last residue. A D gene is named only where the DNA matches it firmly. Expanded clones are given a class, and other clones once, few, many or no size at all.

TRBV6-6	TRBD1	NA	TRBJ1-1	CASSYSRTGATEAFF	TGTGCCAGCAGTTACTCGAGGACAGGGGCAACTGAAGCTTTCTTT
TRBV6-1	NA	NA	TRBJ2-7	CASSQLAYEQYF	TGTGCCAGCAGTCAGCTAGCCTACGAGCAGTACTTC
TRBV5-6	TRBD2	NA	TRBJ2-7	CASSPAGPTYEQYF	TGTGCCAGCAGCCCAGCGGGACCAACCTACGAGCAGTACTTC
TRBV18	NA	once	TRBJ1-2	CASSQLGQTSHYGYTF	TGTGCCAGCTCACAACTTGGTCAGACCAGCCACTATGGCTACACCTTC
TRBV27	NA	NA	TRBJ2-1	CASSDTQGNEQFF	TGTGCCAGCAGTGACACACAGGGTAATGAGCAGTTCTTC
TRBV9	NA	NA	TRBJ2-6	CASSSPGRGYSGANVLTF	TGTGCCAGCAGCTCCCCCGGACGGGGCTACTCTGGGGCCAACGTCCTGACTTTC
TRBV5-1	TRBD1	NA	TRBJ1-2	CASTDHRGLDGYTF	TGCGCCAGCACCGACCACAGGGGGCTGGATGGCTACACCTTC
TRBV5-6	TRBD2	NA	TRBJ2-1	CASSFAGTTLNEQFF	TGTGCCAGCAGCTTCGCCGGGACTACACTTAATGAGCAGTTCTTC
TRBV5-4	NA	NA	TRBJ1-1	CASSPPDRYTEAFF	TGTGCCAGCAGCCCCCCTGACAGGTACACTGAAGCTTTCTTT
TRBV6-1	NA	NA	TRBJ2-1	CASTPLASGNEQFF	TGTGCCAGCACCCCTCTTGCCAGCGGGAATGAGCAGTTCTTC
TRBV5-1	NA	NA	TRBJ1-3	CASSFGQAGNTIYF	TGCGCCAGCAGCTTTGGCCAAGCCGGAAACACCATATATTTT
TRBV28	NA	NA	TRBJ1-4	CASTSSVPGLNEKLFF	TGTGCCAGCACCTCCTCTGTCCCAGGGCTTAATGAAAAACTGTTTTTT
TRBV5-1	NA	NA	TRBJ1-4	CASSRQYDNEKLFF	TGCGCCAGCTCTCGACAGTATGATAATGAAAAACTGTTTTTT
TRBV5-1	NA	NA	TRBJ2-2	CASSLARGGNGELFF	TGCGCCAGCAGCTTGGCAAGGGGCGGTAACGGGGAGCTGTTTTTT
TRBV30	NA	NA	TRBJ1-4	CAWSGQNRPKEKLFF	TGTGCCTGGAGTGGACAGAACCGACCCAAGGAAAAACTGTTTTTT
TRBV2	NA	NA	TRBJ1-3	CASSEATGGTARGNTIYF	TGTGCCAGCAGTGAAGCGACGGGGGGGACCGCGCGTGGAAACACCATATATTTT
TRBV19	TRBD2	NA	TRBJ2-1	CASGRGLAGYNEQFF	TGTGCCAGTGGTAGGGGACTAGCGGGTTACAATGAGCAGTTCTTC
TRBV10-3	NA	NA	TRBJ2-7	CAISEQGRDEQYF	TGTGCCATCAGTGAGCAGGGGAGAGACGAGCAGTACTTC